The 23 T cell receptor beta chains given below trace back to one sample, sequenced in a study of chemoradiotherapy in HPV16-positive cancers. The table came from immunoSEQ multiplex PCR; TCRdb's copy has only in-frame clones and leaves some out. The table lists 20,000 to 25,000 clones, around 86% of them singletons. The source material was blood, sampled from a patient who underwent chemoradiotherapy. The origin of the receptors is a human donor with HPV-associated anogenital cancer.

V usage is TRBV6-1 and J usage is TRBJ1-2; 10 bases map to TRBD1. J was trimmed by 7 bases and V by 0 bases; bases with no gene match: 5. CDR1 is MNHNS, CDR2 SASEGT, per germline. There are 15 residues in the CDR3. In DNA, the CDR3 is TGTGCCAGCAGTGAAGCCGGTCGGGACAGGGGTGGCTACACCTTC. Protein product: CASSEAGRDRGGYTF.

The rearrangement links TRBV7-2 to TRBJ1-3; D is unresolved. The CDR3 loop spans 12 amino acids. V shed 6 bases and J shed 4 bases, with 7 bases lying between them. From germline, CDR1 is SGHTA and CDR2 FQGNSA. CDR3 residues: CASRPMGNTIYF. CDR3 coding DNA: TGTGCCAGCAGGCCTATGGGAAACACCATATATTTT.

In DNA form, the CDR3 reads TGTGCCAGCAGCTTGGGAGGAGGGACTGAAAAACTGTTTTTT. Its translation: CASSLGGGTEKLFF. The V and J genes are TRBV7-2 and TRBJ1-4, with D maybe TRBD1 (5 bases). Germline CDR1 reads SGHTA; CDR2 reads FQGNSA. Trimming removed 3 bases at V and 7 bases at J, with 12 bases between. The length of the CDR3 is 14 residues. The full variable domain, completed using reference TRBV7-2 and TRBJ1-4, is GAGVSQSPSNKVTEKGKDVELRCDPISGHTALYWYRQSLGQGLEFLIYFQGNSAPDKSGLPSDRFSAERTGGSVSTLTIQRTQQEDSAVYLCASSLGGGTEKLFFGSGTQLSVL.

CDR3 DNA sequence: TGTGCCAGCAGCCGGACTAGCGGGTGGGAAGAGACCCAGTACTTC. It yields the protein CASSRTSGWEETQYF. The genes are TRBV5-4 and TRBJ2-5, with 11 nucleotides matching TRBD2. After removal of 4 bases from V and 3 bases from J, the junction contained 5 bases not matched to a gene. The CDR3 length is 15 residues. The germline gives CDR1 SGHNT, CDR2 YYREEE (reference sequence).

CDR3 region: CASSSLGSEGGETQYF. The DNA of the CDR3 is TGTGCCAGCAGCTCCCTTGGATCTGAGGGGGGGGAGACCCAGTACTTC. V and J are TRBV7-6 and TRBJ2-5; D possibly corresponds to TRBD2 (7 bases). This CDR3 region has 16 residues. Trimming removed 4 bases at V and 5 bases at J, with 20 bases between. CDR1 and CDR2 from the germline V gene are SGHVS and FNYEAQ.

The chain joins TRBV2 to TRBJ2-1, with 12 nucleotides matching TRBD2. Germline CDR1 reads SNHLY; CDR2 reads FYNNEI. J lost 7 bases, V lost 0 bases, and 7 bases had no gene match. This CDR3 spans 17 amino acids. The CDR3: CASSEALIGLAGNEQFF. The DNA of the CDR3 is TGTGCCAGCAGTGAAGCGCTTATAGGACTAGCGGGAAATGAGCAGTTCTTC.

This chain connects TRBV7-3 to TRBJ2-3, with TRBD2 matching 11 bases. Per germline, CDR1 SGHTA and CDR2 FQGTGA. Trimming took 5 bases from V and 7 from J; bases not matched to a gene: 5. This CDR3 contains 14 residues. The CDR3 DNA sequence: TGTGCCAGCAGCCCACTAGCGGGAGCAAATACGCAGTATTTT. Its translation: CASSPLAGANTQYF.

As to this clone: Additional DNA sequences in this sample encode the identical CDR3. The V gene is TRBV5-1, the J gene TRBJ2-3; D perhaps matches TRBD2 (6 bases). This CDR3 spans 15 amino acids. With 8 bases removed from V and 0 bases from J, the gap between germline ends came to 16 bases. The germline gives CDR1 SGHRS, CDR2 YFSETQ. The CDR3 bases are TGCGCCAGTAGGACGGCGGGGCCTAGCACAGATACGCAGTATTTT. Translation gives CASRTAGPSTDTQYF. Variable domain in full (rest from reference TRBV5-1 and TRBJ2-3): KAGVTQTPRYLIKTRGQQVTLSCSPISGHRSVSWYQQTPGQGLQFLFEYFSETQRNKGNFPGRFSGRQFSNSRSEMNVSTLELGDSALYLCASRTAGPSTDTQYFGPGTRLTVL.

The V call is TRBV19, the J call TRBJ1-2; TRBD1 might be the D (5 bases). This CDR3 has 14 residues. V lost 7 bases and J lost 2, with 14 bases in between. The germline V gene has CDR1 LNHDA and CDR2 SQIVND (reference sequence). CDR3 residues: CASKTRGVNYGYTF. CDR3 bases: TGTGCCAGTAAGACCCGGGGGGTCAACTATGGCTACACCTTC.

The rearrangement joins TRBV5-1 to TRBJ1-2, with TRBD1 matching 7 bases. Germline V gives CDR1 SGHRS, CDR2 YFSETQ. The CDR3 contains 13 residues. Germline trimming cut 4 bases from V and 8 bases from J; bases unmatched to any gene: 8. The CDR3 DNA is TGCGCCAGCAGCCTGGCGACAGGGATCGGCTACACCTTC. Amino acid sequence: CASSLATGIGYTF.

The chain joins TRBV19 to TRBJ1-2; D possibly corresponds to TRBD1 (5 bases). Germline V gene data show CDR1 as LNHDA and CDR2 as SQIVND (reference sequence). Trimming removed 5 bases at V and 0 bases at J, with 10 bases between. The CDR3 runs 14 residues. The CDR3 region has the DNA TGTGCCAGTAGTCGACAGAGGGCTAACTATGGCTACACCTTC. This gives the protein CASSRQRANYGYTF.

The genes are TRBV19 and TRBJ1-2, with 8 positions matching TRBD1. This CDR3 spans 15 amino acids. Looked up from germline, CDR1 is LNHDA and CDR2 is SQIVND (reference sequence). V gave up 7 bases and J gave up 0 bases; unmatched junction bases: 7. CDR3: CASTHDRGANYGYTF. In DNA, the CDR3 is TGTGCCAGTACCCACGACAGGGGAGCTAACTATGGCTACACCTTC. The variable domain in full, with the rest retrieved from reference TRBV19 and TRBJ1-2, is DGGITQSPKYLFRKEGQNVTLSCEQNLNHDAMYWYRQDPGQGLRLIYYSQIVNDFQKGDIAEGYSVSREKKESFPLTVTSAQKNPTAFYLCASTHDRGANYGYTFGSGTRLTVV.

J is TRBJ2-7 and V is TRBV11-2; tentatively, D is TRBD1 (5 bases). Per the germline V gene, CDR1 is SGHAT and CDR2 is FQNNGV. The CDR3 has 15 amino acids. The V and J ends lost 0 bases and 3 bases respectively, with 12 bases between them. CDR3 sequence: CASSLDRPGFYEQYF. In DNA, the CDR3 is TGTGCCAGCAGCTTAGATCGGCCAGGGTTCTACGAGCAGTACTTC.

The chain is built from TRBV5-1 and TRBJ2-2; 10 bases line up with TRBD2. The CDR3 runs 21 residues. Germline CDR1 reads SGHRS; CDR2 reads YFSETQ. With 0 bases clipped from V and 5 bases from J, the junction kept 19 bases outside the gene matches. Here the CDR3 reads CASSLANSGASGRGLTGELFF. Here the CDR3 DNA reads TGCGCCAGCAGCTTGGCAAACTCCGGGGCTAGCGGGAGAGGGTTGACCGGGGAGCTGTTTTTT.

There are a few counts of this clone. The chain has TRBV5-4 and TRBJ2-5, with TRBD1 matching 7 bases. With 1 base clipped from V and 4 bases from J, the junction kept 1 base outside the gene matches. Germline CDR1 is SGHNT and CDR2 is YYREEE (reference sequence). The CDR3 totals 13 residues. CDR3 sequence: CASSLKGAETQYF. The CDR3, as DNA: TGTGCCAGCAGCTTGAAGGGGGCAGAGACCCAGTACTTC.

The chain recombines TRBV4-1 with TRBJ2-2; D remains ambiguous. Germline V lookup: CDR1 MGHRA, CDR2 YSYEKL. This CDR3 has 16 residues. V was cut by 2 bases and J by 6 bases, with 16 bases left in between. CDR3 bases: TGCGCCAGCAGCCAATTAAGTCCGCCTACCGCCGGGGAGCTGTTTTTT. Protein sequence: CASSQLSPPTAGELFF.

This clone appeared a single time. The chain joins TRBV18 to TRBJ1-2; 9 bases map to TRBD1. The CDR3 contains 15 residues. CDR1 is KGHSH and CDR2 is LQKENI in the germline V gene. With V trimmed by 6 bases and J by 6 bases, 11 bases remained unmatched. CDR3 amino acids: CASSSPLDRGDGYTF. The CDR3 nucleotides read TGTGCCAGCTCTTCACCGTTGGACAGGGGCGATGGCTACACCTTC.

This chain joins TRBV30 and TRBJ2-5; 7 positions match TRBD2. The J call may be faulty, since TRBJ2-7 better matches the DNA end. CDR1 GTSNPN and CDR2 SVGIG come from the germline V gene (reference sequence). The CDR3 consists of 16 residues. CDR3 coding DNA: TGTGCCTGGAGCCTATGGAGGGAGGGGTTCTCCTACGAGCAGTACTTC. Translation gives CAWSLWREGFSYEQYF.

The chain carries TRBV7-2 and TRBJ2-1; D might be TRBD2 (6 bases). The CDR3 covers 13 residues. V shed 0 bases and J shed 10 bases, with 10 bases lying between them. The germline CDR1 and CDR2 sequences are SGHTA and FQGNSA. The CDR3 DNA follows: TGTGCCAGCAGCTTAGCGGGGGGATGGGAGCAGTTCTTC. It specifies CASSLAGGWEQFF.

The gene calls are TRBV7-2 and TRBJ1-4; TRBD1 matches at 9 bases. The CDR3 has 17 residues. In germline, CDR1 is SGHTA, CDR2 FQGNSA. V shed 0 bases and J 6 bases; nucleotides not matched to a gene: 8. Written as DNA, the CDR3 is TGTGCCAGCAGCTTAGCTTGGGGACAGGGAGGGGATGAAAAACTGTTTTTT. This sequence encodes CASSLAWGQGGDEKLFF. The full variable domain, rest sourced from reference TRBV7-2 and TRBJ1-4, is GAGVSQSPSNKVTEKGKDVELRCDPISGHTALYWYRQSLGQGLEFLIYFQGNSAPDKSGLPSDRFSAERTGGSVSTLTIQRTQQEDSAVYLCASSLAWGQGGDEKLFFGSGTQLSVL.

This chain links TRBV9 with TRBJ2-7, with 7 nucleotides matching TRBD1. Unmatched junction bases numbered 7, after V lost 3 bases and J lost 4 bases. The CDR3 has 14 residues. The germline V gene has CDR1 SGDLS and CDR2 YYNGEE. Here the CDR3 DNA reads TGTGCCAGCAGCGCTTCGACAGGGCGGTACGAGCAGTACTTC. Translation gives CASSASTGRYEQYF.

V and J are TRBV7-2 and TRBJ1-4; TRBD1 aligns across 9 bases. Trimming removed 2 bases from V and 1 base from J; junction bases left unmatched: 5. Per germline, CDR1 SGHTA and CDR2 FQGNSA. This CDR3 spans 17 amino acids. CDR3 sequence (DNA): TGTGCCAGCAGCTTAAAGGGACAGGGAGGAACTAATGAAAAACTGTTTTTT. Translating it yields CASSLKGQGGTNEKLFF.

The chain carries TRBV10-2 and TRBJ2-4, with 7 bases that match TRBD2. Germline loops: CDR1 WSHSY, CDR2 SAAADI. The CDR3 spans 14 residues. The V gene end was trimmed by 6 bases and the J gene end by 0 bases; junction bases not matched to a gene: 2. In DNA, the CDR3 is TGCGCCAGCAGAGCGGGGTTAGCCAAAAACATTCAGTACTTC. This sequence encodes CASRAGLAKNIQYF.